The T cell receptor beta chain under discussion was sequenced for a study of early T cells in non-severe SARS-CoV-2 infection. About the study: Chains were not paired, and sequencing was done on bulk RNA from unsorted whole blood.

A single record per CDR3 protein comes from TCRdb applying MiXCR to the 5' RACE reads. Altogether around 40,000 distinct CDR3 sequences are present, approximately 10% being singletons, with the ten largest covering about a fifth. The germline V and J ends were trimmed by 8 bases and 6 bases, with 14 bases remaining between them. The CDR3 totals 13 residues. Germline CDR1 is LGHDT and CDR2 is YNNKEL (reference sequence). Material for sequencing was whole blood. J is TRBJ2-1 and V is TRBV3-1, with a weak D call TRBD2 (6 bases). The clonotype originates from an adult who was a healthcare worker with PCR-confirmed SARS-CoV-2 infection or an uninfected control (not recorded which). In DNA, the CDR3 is TGTGCCAGCCGAGAAGCGGGTTCCAATGAGCAGTTCTTC. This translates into CASREAGSNEQFF.